The next 26 T cell receptor beta chains were all read from a single sample in a study of naive and memory T cell subsets (dated 2017 in TCRdb). Libraries came from UMI-ligation and nested PCR. Sequencing took place on an Illumina MiSeq. To cover both TRBC1 and TRBC2, the beta constant-region primer consisted of an equimolar mix of two oligonucleotides. TCRdb reworked the public reads: Q25 trimming with fastp, MiXCR clone assembly, productive beta chains retained. Each CDR3 protein gets just one entry, which takes the most common genes and DNA from the rows behind it. Recorded for this sample are about 80,000 distinct CDR3 sequences; around 13% of them occurred a single time. 0.9% to 1% of the sample goes to the ten largest clones. The sample was central memory CD4+ T cells from blood. The cell subset or site label, read with the paper, signifies: central memory, CD45RA- CD27+. The receptors shown here come from a human donor in good health.

The J gene is TRBJ2-2, the V gene TRBV5-1; D may match TRBD1 or TRBD2 (5 bases each). The V and J ends lost 10 bases and 9 bases respectively, with 19 bases between them. The germline CDR1 and CDR2 sequences are SGHRS and YFSETQ. CDR3 length: 13 residues. The chain's CDR3 is CACAGTMRRELFF. The CDR3 DNA reads as TGCGCCTGTGCCGGGACGATGCGACGGGAGCTGTTTTTT.

By share of the sample, this clonotype is medium-sized (0.01 to 0.1%). V gene TRBV6-2 or TRBV6-3 combines with J gene TRBJ2-1; D is unresolved. V dropped 5 bases and J dropped 5 bases, with 10 bases sitting between them. From germline, CDR1 is MNHEY and CDR2 SVGEGT. The CDR3 extends over 13 amino acids. The CDR3: CASSTRPNNEQFF. As DNA, the CDR3 is TGTGCCAGCAGTACCCGGCCAAACAATGAGCAGTTCTTC.

This chain links TRBV4-2 with TRBJ2-7; D gene uncertain. Germline lookup yields CDR1 LGHNA and CDR2 YNFKEQ. The CDR3 loop spans 14 amino acids. Trimming left V 1 base short and J 1 base short, with 8 bases between. This chain's CDR3 is CASSQGANSYEQYF. In DNA, the CDR3 is TGTGCCAGCAGCCAAGGGGCAAATTCCTACGAGCAGTACTTC.

There are many counts of this clonotype. The chain links TRBV5-6 to TRBJ2-5; D not certain. Trimming pared 3 bases from V and 2 bases from J, leaving 8 bases between. This CDR3 is 13 amino acids long. Germline-derived CDR1 and CDR2 are SGHDT and YYEEEE. The CDR3 region has the DNA TGTGCCAGCAGCTCCATGGGGCAAGAGACCCAGTACTTC. Protein product: CASSSMGQETQYF.

The V gene is TRBV20-1, the J gene TRBJ2-6; tentatively, D is TRBD2 (6 bases). V dropped 7 bases and J dropped 0 bases, with 13 bases sitting between them. The CDR3 runs 15 residues. Germline V gene sequence: CDR1 DFQATT, CDR2 SNEGSKA (reference sequence). The CDR3, as DNA: TGCAGTGTGAGGAGGGATCTCTCTGGGGCCAACGTCCTGACTTTC. It encodes CSVRRDLSGANVLTF.

The chain combines TRBV15 with TRBJ2-5; TRBD1 matches at 9 bases. The V and J ends lost 0 bases and 5 bases, in that order; junction bases with no gene match: 13. The CDR3 has 18 residues. CDR1 LNHNV and CDR2 YYDKDF come from the germline V gene (reference sequence). DNA of the CDR3: TGTGCCACCAGCAGAGATCTTCCCGGGACAGGGTACGCGGAGACCCAGTACTTC. This gives the protein CATSRDLPGTGYAETQYF.

This clonotype has only one observation. The rearrangement joins TRBV12-3 or TRBV12-4 to TRBJ2-5; 7 bases match TRBD2. This CDR3 region has 14 residues. V gave up 6 bases and J gave up 3 bases; unmatched junction bases: 7. The CDR3 nucleotides read TGTGCCAGCAGCGACCTAGCGGTTAAAGAGACCCAGTACTTC. This codes for CASSDLAVKETQYF.

The chain is built from TRBV28 and TRBJ1-1; D not resolved. Per the germline V gene, CDR1 is MDHEN and CDR2 is SYDVKM. The length of the CDR3 is 16 residues. The V gene lost 4 bases and the J gene lost 7 bases, with 22 bases spanning the gap. CDR3 in amino acids: CASSSRLDGYDGEAFF. CDR3 sequence (DNA): TGTGCCAGCAGTTCCCGACTCGACGGTTATGACGGTGAAGCTTTCTTT.

At least ten counts were recorded for this clonotype. The chain recombines TRBV6-5 with TRBJ2-5, with D uncertain. CDR1 and CDR2 from the germline V gene are MNHEY and SVGAGI. The CDR3 is made up of 13 amino acids. V dropped 2 bases and J dropped 5 bases, with 9 bases sitting between them. In nucleotides, the CDR3 is TGTGCCAGCAGTTACGTCGGCCGCGAGACCCAGTACTTC. It yields the protein CASSYVGRETQYF.

The V and J genes are TRBV7-2 and TRBJ2-7; perhaps D is TRBD1 or TRBD2 (5 bases each). This CDR3 spans 15 amino acids. In germline, CDR1 is SGHTA, CDR2 FQGNSA. V was shortened by 4 bases and J by 4 bases, with 17 bases between the two germline ends. The CDR3 DNA sequence: TGTGCCAGCAGCTCACCACCGGGACGCGGGTACGAGCAGTACTTC. This translates into CASSSPPGRGYEQYF.

This clonotype was seen many times. The rearrangement uses TRBV29-1 and TRBJ1-1, with D unclear. Between the trimmed V and J ends, which lost 3 bases and 1 base, there was a span of 9 bases. The germline CDR1 and CDR2 sequences are SQVTM and ANQGSEA. This CDR3 spans 13 amino acids. CDR3 sequence (DNA): TGCAGCGTTGAGAGGCGGCAGAACACTGAAGCTTTCTTT. Its translation: CSVERRQNTEAFF.

This clonotype was found a few times. The chain uses TRBV5-5 and TRBJ1-5, with 8 bases matching TRBD1. The germline gives CDR1 SGHKS, CDR2 YYEKEE (reference sequence). The V segment lost 1 base and the J segment 5 bases; nucleotides outside the gene matches: 2. This CDR3 contains 14 residues. The CDR3, as DNA: TGTGCCAGCAGCTTGTCACAGGGGGATCAGCCCCAGCATTTT. This encodes CASSLSQGDQPQHF.

This chain links TRBV29-1 with TRBJ2-3; TRBD1 matches at 12 bases. The CDR3 contains 18 residues. The junction had 13 bases not matched to a gene; V was cut back by 6 bases and J by 0 bases. Germline V CDR1 and CDR2: SQVTM, ANQGSEA. The CDR3 coding sequence is TGCAGCGTCGAATACACCCAGGGACAGGGGGCTAGCACAGATACGCAGTATTTT. Protein sequence: CSVEYTQGQGASTDTQYF.

This clonotype was seen only a few times. This rearrangement joins TRBV12-3 or TRBV12-4 to TRBJ2-6; 7 bases align to TRBD2. Trimming took 7 bases from V and 2 from J; bases not matched to a gene: 2. The CDR3 sequence is 14 residues long. The CDR3 loop reads CASKAGAGANVLTF. In nucleotides, the CDR3 is TGTGCCAGCAAGGCGGGAGCTGGGGCCAACGTCCTGACTTTC.

This clonotype occurred a few times. This chain joins TRBV5-1 and TRBJ2-7; D not resolved. V shed 3 bases and J shed 4 bases, with 17 bases lying between them. The CDR3 has 15 amino acids. The germline CDR1 and CDR2 sequences are SGHRS and YFSETQ. The CDR3 here is CASSYTSSTVYEQYF. DNA of the CDR3: TGCGCCAGCAGCTATACGAGCAGTACTGTTTACGAGCAGTACTTC.

The chain recombines TRBV13 with TRBJ2-5; D call uncertain. V lost 5 bases and J 4 bases, leaving 17 bases between the germline ends. Germline V CDR1 and CDR2: PRHDT, FYEKMQ (reference sequence). This CDR3 has 15 amino acids. CDR3 nucleotides: TGTGCCAGCAGCCGAATCGACAAGACGGGAGAGACCCAGTACTTC. Protein product: CASSRIDKTGETQYF.

As concerns this clonotype: This may be a read error, as it is one base from a much larger clone. The chain joins TRBV5-1 to TRBJ2-7, with no clear D. V was clipped by 4 bases and J by 4 bases, with 6 bases between them. Germline CDR1 SGHRS, CDR2 YFSETQ. The CDR3 consists of 11 residues. In nucleotides, the CDR3 is TGCGCCAGCAGCGCTACGTACGAGCAGTACTTC. It encodes CASSATYEQYF.

The J gene is TRBJ2-7, the V gene TRBV7-9; no reliable D call. Germline V gives CDR1 SEHNR, CDR2 FQNEAQ (reference sequence). The CDR3 contains 14 residues. V lost 1 base and J lost 2, with 9 bases in between. In DNA, the CDR3 is TGTGCCAGCAGCTTAGGTCAGGACCCCTACGAGCAGTACTTC. This codes for CASSLGQDPYEQYF.

This clonotype was counted only a few times. Here the CDR3 reads CASRKEGRNYGYTF. The CDR3 DNA reads as TGTGCCAGCAGGAAAGAAGGTCGGAACTATGGCTACACCTTC. The chain links TRBV6-2 or TRBV6-3 to TRBJ1-2; D remains ambiguous. The CDR3 extends over 14 amino acids. Germline V gene lookup returns CDR1 MNHEY and CDR2 SVGEGT. The V end lost 6 bases, the J end lost 2 bases, and 13 bases lay between the germline ends.

The chain has TRBV21-1 and TRBJ2-6; the table's D gene call, TRBD1, was not cross checked with the DNA. TRBV21-1 is shown as a pseudogene. This CDR3 is 22 amino acids long. CDR3 residues: CASSKALKRGHAPFSGANVLTF. In DNA form, the CDR3 reads TGTGCCAGCAGCAAAGCTCTTAAGCGGGGCCACGCCCCATTCTCTGGGGCCAACGTCCTGACTTTC.

Many counts were recorded for this clonotype. The chain combines TRBV20-1 with TRBJ2-3; 11 nucleotides match TRBD2. Per the germline V gene, CDR1 is DFQATT and CDR2 is SNEGSKA (reference sequence). With V trimmed by 2 bases and J by 5 bases, 6 bases remained unmatched. The CDR3 runs 15 residues. CDR3 residues: CSARSLAGDRDTQYF. The DNA for the CDR3 is TGCAGTGCTAGATCACTAGCGGGAGACCGAGATACGCAGTATTTT.

The gene calls are TRBV6-6 and TRBJ1-1; D perhaps matches TRBD1 (6 bases). The V end lost 8 bases, the J end lost 3 bases, and 16 bases lay between the germline ends. The germline V gene has CDR1 MNHNY and CDR2 SVGAGI (reference sequence). This CDR3 has 14 amino acids. CDR3 sequence reads: CASGGAPEDTEAFF. In DNA, the CDR3 is TGTGCCAGCGGGGGGGCCCCCGAGGACACTGAAGCTTTCTTT.

This clonotype appeared a few times. This chain uses TRBV6-1 with TRBJ2-1; 8 bases match TRBD2. The CDR3 is 15 residues long. After removal of 6 bases from V and 7 bases from J, the junction contained 11 bases not matched to a gene. Germline CDR1 MNHNS, CDR2 SASEGT. The CDR3 is CASRGGLAPGNEQFF. For the CDR3, the DNA is TGTGCCAGCAGAGGCGGACTAGCCCCCGGGAATGAGCAGTTCTTC.

This clonotype was seen a handful of times. The rearrangement joins TRBV4-1 to TRBJ2-7; TRBD2 matches at 12 bases. V trimming: 6 bases; J trimming: 6 bases; junction bases outside the gene matches: 15. The CDR3 contains 17 residues. The germline CDR1 and CDR2 sequences are MGHRA and YSYEKL. The CDR3 DNA is TGCGCCAGCAGGGCCATCCTAGCGGGAGGGCCACTCGCCGAGCAGTACTTC. This codes for CASRAILAGGPLAEQYF.

The chain couples TRBV5-1 to TRBJ2-5; 9 bases fit TRBD1. CDR3 length: 16 residues. Trimming took 0 bases from V and 1 from J; bases not matched to a gene: 4. Per germline, CDR1 SGHRS and CDR2 YFSETQ. The CDR3 DNA sequence: TGCGCCAGCAGCTTGGTCGGGACAGGGATCCAAGAGACCCAGTACTTC. Residues: CASSLVGTGIQETQYF.

This clonotype has only a few counts. The gene calls are TRBV4-1 and TRBJ2-2, with 8 positions matching TRBD1. Looked up from germline, CDR1 is MGHRA and CDR2 is YSYEKL. The V segment lost 1 base and the J segment 3 bases; nucleotides outside the gene matches: 13. The CDR3 extends over 19 amino acids. CDR3 DNA: TGCGCCAGCAGCCAAGTTTATCTCATGAGACAGGGGTACACCGGGGAGCTGTTTTTT. This codes for CASSQVYLMRQGYTGELFF.